The rows below give T cell receptor beta chains drawn from one sample of a study of CD8 T cells in ankylosing spondylitis. One entry per CDR3 protein results from TCRdb running MiXCR on the 5' RACE reads. The repertoire holds around 490,000 distinct CDR3 sequences, roughly 5% seen once, with roughly 3.3% in the top ten. The sequencing input was blood, either unsorted or a sorted T cell fraction (not recorded which). The origin of the receptors is a male donor with ankylosing spondylitis. CDR3s include the opening cysteine and the closing phenylalanine or tryptophan.

cdr3_length,v_call,cdr3_aa
14,TRBV29-1,CSVEVPFMNTEAFF
15,TRBV5-1,CASSSGLPGEETQYF
13,TRBV7-3,CASSRGQGTEAFF
14,TRBV5-1,CASSSNNGQETQYF
14,TRBV7-9,CASSWGQPLYEQYF
16,TRBV28,CASSHTLGQSTYEQYF
14,TRBV9,CASSVGGRYEKLFF
13,TRBV28,CASSSTSGTEAFF
14,TRBV29-1,CSVAGTRDYNEQFF
14,TRBV12-3/TRBV12-4,CASNSGGPMNGYTF
16,TRBV4-1,CASSQDGAGGRNEQFF
13,TRBV7-2,CASSIGLAYEQYF
12,TRBV10-3,CAISEGGNEQYF
14,TRBV7-9,CASSLAGKAHGYTF
14,TRBV29-1,CSVVFNRVATEAFF
17,TRBV11-2,CASRRLATRRVQETQYF
15,TRBV6-1,CASSEVIGLTYEQYF
15,TRBV6-5,CASSYSEGMNTEAFF
15,TRBV20-1,CSARDFGTGIDEQYF
15,TRBV7-2,CASSFPGQGLETQYF
12,TRBV19,CASQDRAQTQYF
15,TRBV29-1,CSVEGGTGGLDGYTF
15,TRBV29-1,CSVDGEGVHYNEQFF
17,TRBV5-1,CASSRAGQGLNTGELFF
14,TRBV20-1,CSARDWDRGREQYF
16,TRBV19,CASSTAYLGLGETQYF
16,TRBV7-9,CASALWGTLNTGELFF
17,TRBV24-1,CATSDLVGAGVADTQYF
15,TRBV6-1,CASSTGGWTEYGYTF
15,TRBV19,CASSIGQVVVYGYTF
13,TRBV12-3/TRBV12-4,CASKAPLRTEAFF
14,TRBV7-9,CASSLWAGVGGYTF
14,TRBV5-1,CASSLAWGAYEQYF
13,TRBV7-6,CASSLEWVETQYF
14,TRBV18,CASSPPGQGRGYTF
19,TRBV6-2/TRBV6-3,CASSYSFGGRRSYKNIQYF
15,TRBV7-2,CASSSSGQITDTQYF